This T cell receptor beta chain was sequenced during a study of cytomegalovirus exposure and HLA in healthy donors. Study information: Some 85 million unique TCRs, all from HLA-typed donors, were included in an early release of the data. Study results and limitations: Later, an analysis found that common viral pathogens appeared to be linked with several of the most significant clusters.

The PCR was carried out with 60 Vbeta primers and 13 Jbeta primers. The method was immunoSEQ multiplex PCR; TCRdb's version includes in-frame clones alone and lacks a portion of them. The sample carries about 200,000 clones, less than 85% recorded once. Among the donors, all were healthy bone marrow donors. With respect to this clone: Its matching antigen is unknown.

The CDR3 extends over 17 amino acids. Germline CDR1 is KGHSH and CDR2 is LQKENI. With V trimmed by 2 bases and J by 5 bases, 12 bases remained unmatched. The chain links TRBV18 to TRBJ1-1; 9 bases agree with TRBD1. Sequencing was carried out using PBMCs. The receptor was isolated from a man younger than 30 in good health and CMV-seronegative. The CDR3 DNA reads TGTGCCAGCTCACCAAACAGGGGGCAGGGTAAGGGAACTGAAGCTTTCTTT. It is translated as CASSPNRGQGKGTEAFF.